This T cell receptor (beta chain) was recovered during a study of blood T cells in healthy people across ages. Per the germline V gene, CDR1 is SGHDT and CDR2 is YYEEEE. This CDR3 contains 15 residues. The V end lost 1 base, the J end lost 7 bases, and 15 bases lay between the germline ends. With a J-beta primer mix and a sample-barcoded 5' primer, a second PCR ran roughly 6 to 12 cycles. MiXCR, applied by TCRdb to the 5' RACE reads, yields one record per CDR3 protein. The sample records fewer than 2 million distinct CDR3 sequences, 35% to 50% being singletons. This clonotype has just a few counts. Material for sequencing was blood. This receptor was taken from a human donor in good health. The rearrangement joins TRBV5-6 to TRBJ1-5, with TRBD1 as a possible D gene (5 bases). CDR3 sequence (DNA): TGTGCCAGCAGCTTGCTCCAAGGGCAGGGACAGCCCCAGCATTTT. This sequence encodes CASSLLQGQGQPQHF.